This is a list of T cell receptor beta chains from one sample in a study of Ad26.COV2.S vaccination and SARS-CoV-2 variants. TCRdb's table, derived via immunoSEQ multiplex PCR, lists solely in-frame clones and lacks some. The repertoire holds more than 400,000 clones, with 92% as singletons. Sequenced here: peripheral blood, sampled in a trial of Ad26.COV2.S vaccine versus placebo. Receptor source: a person aged 18-65 years who received the Ad26.COV2.S COVID-19 vaccine or a placebo. CDR3s include the opening cysteine and the closing phenylalanine or tryptophan.

v_gene: TRBV10-3
CDR3aa: CAISEWIAGGPPNTGELFF

v_gene: TRBV7-9
CDR3aa: CASSPVRNTNTGELFF

v_gene: TRBV20-1
CDR3aa: CSAGVNQPQHF

v_gene: TRBV7-9
CDR3aa: CASSSTNSPLHF

v_gene: TRBV19
CDR3aa: CASKGAGGNEQFF

v_gene: TRBV28
CDR3aa: CASSATGTGYEQYF

v_gene: TRBV6-1
CDR3aa: CASSDPTGDTQYF

v_gene: TRBV30
CDR3aa: CAWRGRVISYEQYF

v_gene: TRBV27
CDR3aa: CASSSTGTSSYEQYF

v_gene: TRBV27
CDR3aa: CASSSGGGLAGYFYEQYF

v_gene: TRBV5-1
CDR3aa: CASSLAAGAGETQYF

v_gene: TRBV13
CDR3aa: CASSSYIVSYEQYF

v_gene: TRBV27
CDR3aa: CASSPRQGASTGELFF

v_gene: TRBV4-3
CDR3aa: CASSQDGSTNEKLFF

v_gene: TRBV7-9
CDR3aa: CASSWGRDTEAFF

v_gene: TRBV30
CDR3aa: CAWSWGQGRYEQYF

v_gene: TRBV7-2
CDR3aa: CASSTRRPGHKTNTGELFF